This T cell receptor (beta chain) came from a study of blood T cell repertoires in COVID-19. Some clones are missing from TCRdb's copy, which holds only in-frame ones; the method was immunoSEQ multiplex PCR. Of about 25,000 clones in the sample, around 90% were seen once. This CDR3 region has 19 residues. Trimming at V came to 1 base and at J to 0 bases, leaving 6 bases not matched to a gene. CDR1 is LNHDA, CDR2 SQIVND, per germline (reference sequence). The sequenced sample was peripheral blood. This clonotype was obtained from a human donor with active COVID-19. The donor label of this sample is uncertain. The V and J genes are TRBV19 and TRBJ2-7; 16 bases fit TRBD2. DNA of the CDR3: TGTGCCAGTAGTATAGGTGGGACTAGCGGGAGGGTTTCCTCCTACGAGCAGTACTTC. This gives the protein CASSIGGTSGRVSSYEQYF. The full variable domain, completed using reference TRBV19 and TRBJ2-7, is DGGITQSPKYLFRKEGQNVTLSCEQNLNHDAMYWYRQDPGQGLRLIYYSQIVNDFQKGDIAEGYSVSREKKESFPLTVTSAQKNPTAFYLCASSIGGTSGRVSSYEQYFGPGTRLTVT.